The rows below give T cell receptor beta chains drawn from one sample of a study of response to subunit inactivated influenza vaccine. TCRdb called the RT-PCR reads again in MiXCR, with one record for every CDR3 protein. This sample yields more than 600,000 distinct CDR3 sequences, of which under 20% are seen a single time; roughly 10% belongs to the top ten. This sample comprised PBMCs from blood, obtained approximately 5 days after vaccination. These receptors were obtained from a man over 45 who received an inactivated influenza vaccine. Both conserved end residues are part of each CDR3. Fields, in order: clone size, D gene, J gene, V gene, CDR3 DNA, CDR3 protein. The D gene is left open where the match is weak. The size field is filled for only some rows; it gives once, few, many or a size class.

>-|-|TRBJ2-4|TRBV29-1
TGCAGCGTCCTCAGGCTGGGGGGACGGACCAAAAACATTCAGTACTTC
CSVLRLGGRTKNIQYF
>-|TRBD2|TRBJ2-1|TRBV9
TGTGCCAGCAGCCTCTCTAGCGGGGCACTCAATGAGCAGTTCTTC
CASSLSSGALNEQFF
>-|TRBD2|TRBJ2-3|TRBV5-1
TGCGCCAGCAGCTTGGTTGCGGGAGGACTCACAGATACGCAGTATTTT
CASSLVAGGLTDTQYF
>-|TRBD2|TRBJ2-1|TRBV7-3
TGTGCCAGCAGCTTACTAGGGACTAGCGGGAGAAATGAGCAGTTCTTC
CASSLLGTSGRNEQFF
>-|-|TRBJ1-5|TRBV28
TGTGCCAGCAACAGACAGACCTATAGCAATCAGCCCCAGCATTTT
CASNRQTYSNQPQHF
>many|-|TRBJ2-5|TRBV18
TGTGCCAGCTCACCATCCGCCGGTGAGACCCAGTACTTC
CASSPSAGETQYF
>few|TRBD1|TRBJ1-5|TRBV12-3/TRBV12-4
TGTGCCAGCAGTCCAGGGGGAGCAGGTCAGCCCCAGCATTTT
CASSPGGAGQPQHF
>many|-|TRBJ1-5|TRBV7-2
TGTGCCAGCAGCTTAAATTCCCGGGACACCAATCAGCCCCAGCATTTT
CASSLNSRDTNQPQHF
>-|-|TRBJ2-1|TRBV9
TGTGCCAGCAGCCAAAGGCTATCGGGAGTTGCGGAAGAGCAGTTCTTC
CASSQRLSGVAEEQFF
>few|TRBD2|TRBJ2-1|TRBV24-1
TGTGCCACAGCTCCGGGACTAGCGGGGGTCAATGAGCAGTTCTTC
CATAPGLAGVNEQFF
>few|TRBD2|TRBJ2-1|TRBV20-1
TGCAGTGCTAGAGATTGGGCTAGCGGGAGGAGTAATGAGCAGTTCTTC
CSARDWASGRSNEQFF
>-|TRBD1|TRBJ2-7|TRBV6-5
TGTGCCAGCAGTTACCTCCGGGACAGGGGCTACGAGCAGTACTTC
CASSYLRDRGYEQYF
>-|-|TRBJ2-1|TRBV10-3
TGTGCCATCAGTGATCGGGGACCCGACAATGAGCAGTTCTTC
CAISDRGPDNEQFF